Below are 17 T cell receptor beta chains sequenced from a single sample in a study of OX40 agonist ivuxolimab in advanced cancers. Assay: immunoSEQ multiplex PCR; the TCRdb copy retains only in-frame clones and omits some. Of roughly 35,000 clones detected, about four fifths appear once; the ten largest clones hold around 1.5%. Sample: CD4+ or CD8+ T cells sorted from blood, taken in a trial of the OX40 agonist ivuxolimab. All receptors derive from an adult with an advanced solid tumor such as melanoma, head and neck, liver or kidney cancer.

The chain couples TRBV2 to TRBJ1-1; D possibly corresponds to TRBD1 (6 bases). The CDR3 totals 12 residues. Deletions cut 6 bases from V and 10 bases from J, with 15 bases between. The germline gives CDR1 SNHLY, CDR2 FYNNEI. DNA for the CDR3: TGTGCCAGCAGCTTAGTTGAGACAGGAGCTTTCTTT. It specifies CASSLVETGAFF.

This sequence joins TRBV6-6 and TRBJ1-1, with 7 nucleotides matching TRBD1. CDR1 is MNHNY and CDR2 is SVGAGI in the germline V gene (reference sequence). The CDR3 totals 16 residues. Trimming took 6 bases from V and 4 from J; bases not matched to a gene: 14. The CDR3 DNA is TGTGCCAGCAGATTGAAGCTTAGGGGGCTTGGCACTGAAGCTTTCTTT. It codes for CASRLKLRGLGTEAFF.

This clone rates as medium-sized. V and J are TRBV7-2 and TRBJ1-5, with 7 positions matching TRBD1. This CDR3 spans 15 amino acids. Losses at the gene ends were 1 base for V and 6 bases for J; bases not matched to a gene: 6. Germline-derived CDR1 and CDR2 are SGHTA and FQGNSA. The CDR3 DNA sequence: TGTGCCAGCAGCTTAGAGGAGGGGGCCGGTCAGCCCCAGCATTTT. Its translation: CASSLEEGAGQPQHF.

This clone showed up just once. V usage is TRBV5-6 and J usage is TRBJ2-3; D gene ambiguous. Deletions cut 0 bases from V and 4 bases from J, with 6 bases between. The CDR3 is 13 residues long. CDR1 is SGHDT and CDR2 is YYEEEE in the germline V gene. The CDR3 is CASSLVGADTQYF. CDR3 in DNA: TGTGCCAGCAGCTTGGTTGGAGCAGATACGCAGTATTTT. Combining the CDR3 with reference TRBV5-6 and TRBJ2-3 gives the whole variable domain DAGVTQSPTHLIKTRGQQVTLRCSPKSGHDTVSWYQQALGQGPQFIFQYYEEEERQRGNFPDRFSGHQFPNYSSELNVNALLLGDSALYLCASSLVGADTQYFGPGTRLTVL.

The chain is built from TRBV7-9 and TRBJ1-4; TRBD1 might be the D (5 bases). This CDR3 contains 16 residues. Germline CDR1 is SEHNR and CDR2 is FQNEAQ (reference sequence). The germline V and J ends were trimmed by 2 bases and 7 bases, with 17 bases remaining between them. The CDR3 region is CASSLTGEGSGEKLFF. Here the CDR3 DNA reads TGTGCCAGCAGCTTAACGGGGGAGGGGTCTGGTGAAAAACTGTTTTTT. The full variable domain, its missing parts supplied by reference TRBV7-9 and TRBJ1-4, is DTGVSQNPRHKITKRGQNVTFRCDPISEHNRLYWYRQTLGQGPEFLTYFQNEAQLEKSRLLSDRFSAERPKGSFSTLEIQRTEQGDSAMYLCASSLTGEGSGEKLFFGSGTQLSVL.

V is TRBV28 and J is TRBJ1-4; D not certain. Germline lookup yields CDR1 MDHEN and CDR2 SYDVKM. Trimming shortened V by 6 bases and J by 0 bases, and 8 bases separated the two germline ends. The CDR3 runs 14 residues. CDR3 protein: CASSTPATNEKLFF. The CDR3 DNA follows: TGTGCCAGCAGCACCCCGGCAACTAATGAAAAACTGTTTTTT.

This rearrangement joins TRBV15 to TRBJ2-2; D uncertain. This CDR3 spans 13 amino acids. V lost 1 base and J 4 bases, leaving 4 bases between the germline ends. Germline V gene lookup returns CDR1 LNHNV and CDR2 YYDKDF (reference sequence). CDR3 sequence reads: CATSRVGTGELFF. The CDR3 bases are TGTGCCACCAGCAGAGTCGGCACCGGGGAGCTGTTTTTT.

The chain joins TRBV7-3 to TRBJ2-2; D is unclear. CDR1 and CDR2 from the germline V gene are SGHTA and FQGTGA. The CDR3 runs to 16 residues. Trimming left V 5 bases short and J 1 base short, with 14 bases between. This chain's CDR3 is CASSPSAVKNTGELFF. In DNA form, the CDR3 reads TGTGCCAGCAGCCCCTCTGCCGTAAAGAACACCGGGGAGCTGTTTTTT.

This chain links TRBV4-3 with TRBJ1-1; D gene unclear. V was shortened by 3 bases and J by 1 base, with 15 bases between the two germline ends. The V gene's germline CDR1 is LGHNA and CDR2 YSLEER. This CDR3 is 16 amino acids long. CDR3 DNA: TGCGCCAGCAGCCAGGCGTCTATGTCGGGGAACACTGAAGCTTTCTTT. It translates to CASSQASMSGNTEAFF.

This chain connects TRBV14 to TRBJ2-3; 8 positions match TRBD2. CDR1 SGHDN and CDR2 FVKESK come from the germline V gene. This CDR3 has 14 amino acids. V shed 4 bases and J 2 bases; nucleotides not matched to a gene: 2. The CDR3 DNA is TGTGCCAGCAGCCCTAGCGGGTTCACAGATACGCAGTATTTT. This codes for CASSPSGFTDTQYF.

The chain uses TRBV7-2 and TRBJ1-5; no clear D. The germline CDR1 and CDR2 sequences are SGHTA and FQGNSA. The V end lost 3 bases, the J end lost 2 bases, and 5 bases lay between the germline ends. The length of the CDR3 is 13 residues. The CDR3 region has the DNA TGTGCCAGCAGCTTTGGACGCAATCAGCCCCAGCATTTT. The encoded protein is CASSFGRNQPQHF.

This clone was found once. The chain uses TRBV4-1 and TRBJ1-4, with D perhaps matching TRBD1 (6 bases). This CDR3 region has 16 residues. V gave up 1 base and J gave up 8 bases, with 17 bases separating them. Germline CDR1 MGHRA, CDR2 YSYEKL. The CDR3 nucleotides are TGCGCCAGCAGCCAAGGAGATAACAGGGCGGGAGAAAAACTGTTTTTT. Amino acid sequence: CASSQGDNRAGEKLFF.

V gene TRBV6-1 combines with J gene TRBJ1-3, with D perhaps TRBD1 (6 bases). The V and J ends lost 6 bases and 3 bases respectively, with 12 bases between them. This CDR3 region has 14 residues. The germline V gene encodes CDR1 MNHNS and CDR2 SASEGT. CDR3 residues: CASRGGVSGNTIYF. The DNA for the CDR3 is TGTGCCAGCAGGGGGGGCGTTAGTGGAAACACCATATATTTT.

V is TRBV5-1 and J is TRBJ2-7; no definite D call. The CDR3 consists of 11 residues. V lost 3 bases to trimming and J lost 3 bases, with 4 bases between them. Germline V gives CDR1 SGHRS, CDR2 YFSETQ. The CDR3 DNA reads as TGCGCCAGCAGCTCCAACTACGAGCAGTACTTC. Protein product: CASSSNYEQYF.

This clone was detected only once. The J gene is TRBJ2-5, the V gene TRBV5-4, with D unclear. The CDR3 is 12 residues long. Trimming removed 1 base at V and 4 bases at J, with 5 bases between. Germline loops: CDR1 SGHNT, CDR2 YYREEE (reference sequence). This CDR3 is CASSLMPETQYF. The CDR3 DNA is TGTGCCAGCAGCTTGATGCCAGAGACCCAGTACTTC.

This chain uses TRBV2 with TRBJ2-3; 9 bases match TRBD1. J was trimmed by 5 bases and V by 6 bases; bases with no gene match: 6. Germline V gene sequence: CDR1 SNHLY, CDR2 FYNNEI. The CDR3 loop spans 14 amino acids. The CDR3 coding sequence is TGTGCCAGCAGCGCCGACAGGGGGAGAGATACGCAGTATTTT. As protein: CASSADRGRDTQYF.

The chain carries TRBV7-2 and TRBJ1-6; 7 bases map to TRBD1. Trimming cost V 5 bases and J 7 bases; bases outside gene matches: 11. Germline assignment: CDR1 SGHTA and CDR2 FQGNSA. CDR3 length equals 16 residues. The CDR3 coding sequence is TGTGCCAGCAGCATTTGGTCGACAGGGACAAATTCACCCCTCCACTTT. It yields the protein CASSIWSTGTNSPLHF. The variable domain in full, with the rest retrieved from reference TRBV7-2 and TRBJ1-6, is GAGVSQSPSNKVTEKGKDVELRCDPISGHTALYWYRQSLGQGLEFLIYFQGNSAPDKSGLPSDRFSAERTGGSVSTLTIQRTQQEDSAVYLCASSIWSTGTNSPLHFGNGTRLTVT.